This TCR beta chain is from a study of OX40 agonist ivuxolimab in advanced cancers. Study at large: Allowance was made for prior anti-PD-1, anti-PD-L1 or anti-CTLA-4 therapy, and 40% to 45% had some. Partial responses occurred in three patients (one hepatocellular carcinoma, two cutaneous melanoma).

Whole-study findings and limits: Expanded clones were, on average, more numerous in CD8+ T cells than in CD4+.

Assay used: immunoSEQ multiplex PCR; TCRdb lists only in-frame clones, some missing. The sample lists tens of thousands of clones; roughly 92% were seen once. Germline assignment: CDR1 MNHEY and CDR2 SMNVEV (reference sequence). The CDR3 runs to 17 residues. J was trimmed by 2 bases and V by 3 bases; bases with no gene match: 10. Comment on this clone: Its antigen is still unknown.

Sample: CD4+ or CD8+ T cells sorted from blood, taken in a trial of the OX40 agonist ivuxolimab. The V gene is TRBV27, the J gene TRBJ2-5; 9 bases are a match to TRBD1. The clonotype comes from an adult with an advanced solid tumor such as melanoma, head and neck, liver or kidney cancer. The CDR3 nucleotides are TGTGCCAGCAGTTTCCTGCCCTTCGGGACAGGGCAAGAGACCCAGTACTTC. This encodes CASSFLPFGTGQETQYF.